Shown below are 6 T cell receptor beta chains from a single sample sequenced in a study of blood T cells in healthy people across ages (dated by TCRdb to the mid-2010s). Library construction relied on 5' RACE. Instrument on record: Illumina HiSeq 2500. A second PCR of about 7 to 12 cycles was performed with a sample-barcoded 5' primer and a J-beta primer mix. TCRdb reanalyzed the raw reads on its own, using fastp at Q25 for trimming and MiXCR for clone calling, and kept in-frame beta chains. Every CDR3 protein is listed once, alongside the most common genes and DNA of its rows. This sample comprises roughly 730,000 distinct CDR3 sequences, 45% to 70% of them detected only once. Under 30% of the sample belongs to the ten largest clones. Input material: blood. The receptors derive from a man between 35 and 55 years old in good health.

This clonotype showed up just a few times. V is TRBV28 and J is TRBJ2-7; TRBD2 agrees at 7 bases. Germline CDR1 is MDHEN and CDR2 is SYDVKM. Trimming cost V 7 bases and J 6 bases; bases outside gene matches: 6. The CDR3 sequence is 12 residues long. The CDR3 DNA reads TGTGCCAGCACCATACCGGGGGGCGAGCAGTACTTC. The encoded protein is CASTIPGGEQYF.

This clonotype has only a few counts. This rearrangement joins TRBV5-6 to TRBJ2-5; 7 bases map to TRBD1. J lost 4 bases, V lost 5 bases, and 8 bases had no gene match. Germline V gene sequence: CDR1 SGHDT, CDR2 YYEEEE. The CDR3 is made up of 14 amino acids. The CDR3 region is CASSYPGQRETQYF. In DNA, the CDR3 is TGTGCCAGCAGTTATCCGGGACAGAGAGAGACCCAGTACTTC.

The chain uses TRBV6-2 or TRBV6-3 and TRBJ2-5, with D maybe TRBD2 (6 bases). The CDR3 consists of 16 residues. Trimming shortened V by 6 bases and J by 3 bases, and 20 bases separated the two germline ends. The germline V gene has CDR1 MNHEY and CDR2 SVGEGT. The CDR3 region has the DNA TGTGCCAGCAGGCGTGCCCGGGGCGGGACTGAAGAGACCCAGTACTTC. It encodes CASRRARGGTEETQYF.

This clonotype occurred a few times. Written as DNA, the CDR3 is TGTGCCAGCTCACCGAGGCAGGGACCAAGCACAGATACGCAGTATTTT. This translates into CASSPRQGPSTDTQYF. V is TRBV18 and J is TRBJ2-3; D might be TRBD1 or TRBD2, each matching 5 bases. The germline V and J ends were trimmed by 3 bases and 0 bases, with 13 bases remaining between them. The CDR3 spans 16 residues. Germline V gene data show CDR1 as KGHSH and CDR2 as LQKENI.

The rearrangement joins TRBV5-5 to TRBJ2-7; 7 bases line up with TRBD2. Matching the DNA end better, TRBJ2-5 makes the J call doubtful. The length of the CDR3 is 13 residues. Germline V CDR1 and CDR2: SGHKS, YYEKEE (reference sequence). The CDR3 sequence: CASSFGRVETQYF. The CDR3 coding sequence is TGTGCCAGCAGTTTTGGGAGGGTGGAGACCCAGTACTTC.

This clonotype showed up many times. The chain links TRBV10-2 to TRBJ2-5, with TRBD2 matching 7 bases. This CDR3 region has 13 residues. Germline CDR1 reads WSHSY; CDR2 reads SAAADI. Trimming at V came to 10 bases and at J to 11 bases, leaving 16 bases not matched to a gene. The DNA for the CDR3 is TGCGCCATATCCGGGACTACCGCCAATGAGCAGTACTTC. Translated: CAISGTTANEQYF.